This TCR beta chain was documented in a study of blood T cell repertoires in COVID-19. Produced via immunoSEQ multiplex PCR; TCRdb's table is partial and in-frame only. The sample consists of around 250,000 clones, about 90% of them appearing once. Germline lookup yields CDR1 KGHSH and CDR2 LQKENI. The CDR3 is 15 amino acids. Trimming at V came to 4 bases and at J to 2 bases, leaving 7 bases not matched to a gene. The sequencing input was PBMCs or T cells enriched from blood (not recorded which). The chain couples TRBV18 to TRBJ1-1; 7 bases map to TRBD1. The clonotype comes from a human donor in a cohort exposed to, infected with or recovered from COVID-19 (not recorded which). The donor label of this sample is uncertain. The CDR3: CASSHRDSLNTEAFF. The CDR3 DNA reads as TGTGCCAGCTCACACCGGGACAGTCTAAACACTGAAGCTTTCTTT.